Each of the 14 T cell receptor beta chains below was sequenced from the same sample in a study of cytomegalovirus exposure and HLA in healthy donors. TCRdb keeps only in-frame clones here, not all; method: immunoSEQ multiplex PCR. The sample records around 230,000 clones, roughly 86% being singletons. Sequencing used PBMCs. These receptors all stem from a woman aged 25 to 39 in good health and CMV-seropositive.

V and J are TRBV30 and TRBJ1-1; 9 positions agree with TRBD1. CDR1 GTSNPN and CDR2 SVGIG come from the germline V gene (reference sequence). CDR3 size: 14 residues. J lost 6 bases, V lost 2 bases, and 7 bases had no gene match. The CDR3, as DNA: TGTGCCTGGAGTTCCGGGACAGGGCTTTCTGAAGCTTTCTTT. It is translated as CAWSSGTGLSEAFF.

This clone has a single count. The V gene is TRBV27, the J gene TRBJ2-2; D unclear. Trimming removed 4 bases at V and 1 base at J, with 10 bases between. Germline CDR1 MNHEY, CDR2 SMNVEV (reference sequence). This CDR3 is 15 amino acids long. The CDR3 loop reads CASSSRRGNTGELFF. The CDR3 nucleotides read TGTGCCAGCAGTTCTCGTCGCGGGAACACCGGGGAGCTGTTTTTT.

This clone was picked up a small number of times. Within the sample, other DNA sequences also encode this same CDR3. The genes are TRBV10-3 and TRBJ2-7; D perhaps matches TRBD2 (5 bases). The CDR3 has 14 residues. CDR1 and CDR2 (germline): ENHRY, SYGVKD. V lost 7 bases, J lost 4 bases, and 17 bases lay in between. The CDR3 spells CAITEDSFGYEQYF. The CDR3 nucleotides read TGTGCCATCACCGAGGACTCATTCGGGTACGAGCAGTACTTC.

This chain connects TRBV11-3 to TRBJ1-1; D may be TRBD1 (6 bases). This CDR3 contains 12 residues. Between the trimmed V and J ends, which lost 0 bases and 11 bases, there was a span of 10 bases. Germline V gene lookup returns CDR1 SGHNT and CDR2 YENEEA. In DNA form, the CDR3 reads TGTGCCAGCAGCTTAGAGGCAGGGGCGGCTTTCTTT. Protein: CASSLEAGAAFF.

The chain links TRBV11-3 to TRBJ2-7, with 8 nucleotides matching TRBD1. V gave up 5 bases and J gave up 1 base; unmatched junction bases: 10. Germline lookup yields CDR1 SGHNT and CDR2 YENEEA. The CDR3 has 16 amino acids. As DNA, the CDR3 is TGTGCCAGCAGCGAGCTGACAGGGGATGGGTCCTACGAGCAGTACTTC. Protein product: CASSELTGDGSYEQYF. Based on the CDR3 plus reference TRBV11-3 and TRBJ2-7, the full variable domain is EAGVVQSPRYKIIEKKQPVAFWCNPISGHNTLYWYLQNLGQGPELLIRYENEEAVDDSQLPKDRFSAERLKGVDSTLKIQPAELGDSAVYLCASSELTGDGSYEQYFGPGTRLTVT.

The chain employs TRBV19 and TRBJ1-1; D is undetermined. V lost 1 base to trimming and J lost 3 bases, with 9 bases between them. CDR3 length: 14 amino acids. Looked up from germline, CDR1 is LNHDA and CDR2 is SQIVND (reference sequence). The CDR3 DNA is TGTGCCAGTAGTATAGTAAGCGGGCACACTGAAGCTTTCTTT. Its translation is CASSIVSGHTEAFF.

The chain links TRBV5-1 to TRBJ2-2; D not certain. The CDR3 extends over 15 amino acids. Germline CDR1 is SGHRS and CDR2 is YFSETQ. V was trimmed by 4 bases and J by 1 base, leaving 11 bases between them. CDR3 sequence reads: CASSMTTENTGELFF. The CDR3 DNA reads as TGCGCCAGCAGCATGACCACAGAGAACACCGGGGAGCTGTTTTTT.

The chain combines TRBV30 with TRBJ2-5, with D possibly matching TRBD2 (6 bases). Germline values: CDR1 GTSNPN, CDR2 SVGIG (reference sequence). The germline V and J ends were trimmed by 5 bases and 4 bases, with 17 bases remaining between them. This CDR3 region has 14 residues. CDR3 DNA sequence: TGTGCCTGGTGCTACTCGGGAGCCCGAGAGACCCAGTACTTC. Protein: CAWCYSGARETQYF. The complete variable domain, with remaining parts taken from reference TRBV30 and TRBJ2-5, reads SQTIHQWPATLVQPVGSPLSLECTVEGTSNPNLYWYRQAAGRGLQLLFYSVGIGQISSEVPQNLSASRPQDRQFILSSKKLLLSDSGFYLCAWCYSGARETQYFGPGTRLLVL.

The chain joins TRBV7-3 to TRBJ2-1; 8 bases fit TRBD1. Germline V lookup: CDR1 SGHTA, CDR2 FQGTGA. The ends lost 4 bases at V and 9 bases at J; junction bases unmatched: 14. The CDR3 extends over 16 amino acids. The CDR3 loop reads CASSSRGLEFNGEQFF. CDR3 in DNA: TGTGCCAGCAGCTCCAGGGGGCTAGAGTTCAATGGTGAGCAGTTCTTC.

The chain has TRBV27 and TRBJ2-1, with D unclear. CDR1 and CDR2 from the germline V gene are MNHEY and SMNVEV (reference sequence). With 3 bases removed from V and 2 bases from J, the gap between germline ends came to 14 bases. The CDR3 contains 16 residues. CDR3 DNA: TGTGCCAGCAGTTTTAATCGGCAGGTGACCTACAATGAGCAGTTCTTC. Translated, it gives CASSFNRQVTYNEQFF.

The J gene is TRBJ2-3, the V gene TRBV4-1, with 7 positions matching TRBD2. The V segment lost 4 bases and the J segment 3 bases; nucleotides outside the gene matches: 10. The CDR3 covers 16 residues. Germline assignment: CDR1 MGHRA and CDR2 YSYEKL. CDR3 in DNA: TGCGCCAGCAGCCGCCGCCGGGACTATTCGACAGATACGCAGTATTTT. Translation gives CASSRRRDYSTDTQYF.

The chain carries TRBV27 and TRBJ2-6, with TRBD2 matching 10 bases. Germline V gene lookup returns CDR1 MNHEY and CDR2 SMNVEV (reference sequence). This CDR3 is built from 18 residues. Germline trimming cut 2 bases from V and 1 base from J; bases unmatched to any gene: 5. This chain's CDR3 is CASSLLAGARSGANVLTF. CDR3 sequence (DNA): TGTGCCAGCAGTTTACTAGCGGGGGCACGATCTGGGGCCAACGTCCTGACTTTC.

CDR3: CALGLAGSSYEQYF. CDR3 bases: TGTGCCTTGGGACTAGCGGGATCTTCCTACGAGCAGTACTTC. This chain links TRBV30 with TRBJ2-7; 13 bases map to TRBD2. This CDR3 has 14 residues. V trimming: 7 bases; J trimming: 1 base; junction bases outside the gene matches: 4. Germline assignment: CDR1 GTSNPN and CDR2 SVGIG (reference sequence).

The J gene is TRBJ2-5, the V gene TRBV14; D gene ambiguous. There are 12 residues in the CDR3. V shed 1 base and J shed 5 bases, with 5 bases lying between them. In germline, CDR1 is SGHDN, CDR2 FVKESK. The CDR3 DNA reads as TGTGCCAGCAGCCAAGTCATTGAGACCCAGTACTTC. This gives the protein CASSQVIETQYF.